This record looks at one T cell receptor (beta chain) sequence and its context. Clones were sequenced by immunoSEQ multiplex PCR, and TCRdb holds only the in-frame ones, with some missing. The data contain around 60,000 clones, about 88% of them singletons. This specimen comes from a study of T cell changes during pregnancy in multiple sclerosis. The source of this sequence is a female donor with multiple sclerosis, enrolled in a pregnancy study. Specimen: peripheral blood, collected in the first trimester of pregnancy.

CDR3 DNA: TGTGCCAGCAAACAGGGGCAGGAGTCCTACAATGAGCAGTTCTTC. Translated: CASKQGQESYNEQFF. The chain has TRBV6-6 and TRBJ2-1; TRBD1 matches at 7 bases. The CDR3 sequence is 15 residues long. V was clipped by 7 bases and J by 1 base; unmatched bases: 7. Germline CDR1 reads MNHNY; CDR2 reads SVGAGI (reference sequence).